The 5 T cell receptor beta chains in this list originate from one sample, sequenced in a study of identical twins. One entry per CDR3 protein, called by TCRdb with MiXCR from the 5' RACE reads. The profile shows more than 1.5 million distinct CDR3 sequences, roughly 35% of them singletons. Sequencing input: cord blood. The source is a newborn girl in good health.

V is TRBV5-6 and J is TRBJ2-7; D gene unclear. The germline CDR1 and CDR2 sequences are SGHDT and YYEEEE. The CDR3 totals 13 residues. Deletions cut 1 base from V and 5 bases from J, with 10 bases between. Here the CDR3 DNA reads TGTGCCAGCAGCTTGAGACGGATCCACGAGCAGTACTTC. It yields the protein CASSLRRIHEQYF.

The table lists this clonotype with a few counts. The chain recombines TRBV5-1 with TRBJ2-1; D call uncertain. V lost 0 bases and J 4 bases, leaving 8 bases between the germline ends. The CDR3 spans 14 residues. Per the germline V gene, CDR1 is SGHRS and CDR2 is YFSETQ. CDR3 sequence (DNA): TGCGCCAGCAGCTTGGCCTGGATATACAATGAGCAGTTCTTC. It specifies CASSLAWIYNEQFF.

J is TRBJ2-7 and V is TRBV13; D gene ambiguous. Trimming shortened V by 7 bases and J by 0 bases, and 10 bases separated the two germline ends. The CDR3 totals 13 residues. Germline CDR1 and CDR2: PRHDT and FYEKMQ (reference sequence). CDR3 sequence: CASNSFSSYEQYF. The CDR3 nucleotides are TGTGCCAGCAACTCCTTTAGCTCCTACGAGCAGTACTTC.

This clonotype was picked up many times. The chain has TRBV2 and TRBJ1-2; 10 nucleotides agree with TRBD1. Germline values: CDR1 SNHLY, CDR2 FYNNEI. Trimming took 6 bases from V and 4 from J; bases not matched to a gene: 2. The CDR3 runs to 13 residues. CDR3 region: CASRRTGGYGYTF. The DNA for the CDR3 is TGTGCCAGCAGACGGACAGGGGGCTATGGCTACACCTTC. Full variable domain (rest looked up from reference TRBV2 and TRBJ1-2): EPEVTQTPSHQVTQMGQEVILRCVPISNHLYFYWYRQILGQKVEFLVSFYNNEISEKSEIFDDQFSVERPDGSNFTLKIRSTKLEDSAMYFCASRRTGGYGYTFGSGTRLTVV.

This clonotype was recorded many times. The J gene is TRBJ2-7, the V gene TRBV29-1; D not resolved. Germline-derived CDR1 and CDR2 are SQVTM and ANQGSEA. Trimming cost V 4 bases and J 0 bases, with 13 bases left between them. The CDR3 consists of 14 residues. CDR3 bases: TGCAGCGTTGTGGCCGGATTTTCCTCCTACGAGCAGTACTTC. It is translated as CSVVAGFSSYEQYF.